These T cell receptor beta chains were read from a single sample in a study of beta chain features in type 1 diabetes. Clones were sequenced by immunoSEQ multiplex PCR, and TCRdb holds only the in-frame ones, with some missing. The sample has about 160,000 clones; around 8.4% are singletons. Sequencing was performed on central memory CD4+ T cells from blood. Receptors originate from a woman aged 18-29 years with type 1 diabetes. Both conserved end residues are part of each CDR3. The order of the fields is J gene, V gene, clone size, D gene, CDR3 length, CDR3 protein, CDR3 DNA. The D gene is left open where the match is weak. Expanded clones are given a class, and other clones once, few, many or no size at all.

j_call: TRBJ2-4
v_call: TRBV2
clone_size: few
d_call: TRBD1
cdr3_length: 16
cdr3_aa: CASTSDRLNDKNIQYF
cdr3_nt: TGTGCCAGCACCTCGGACAGGTTAAATGACAAAAACATTCAGTACTTC

j_call: TRBJ1-1
v_call: TRBV5-6
clone_size: -
d_call: -
cdr3_length: 13
cdr3_aa: CASSLPTGREAFF
cdr3_nt: TGTGCCAGCAGCCTCCCTACAGGGAGAGAAGCTTTCTTT

j_call: TRBJ2-1
v_call: TRBV7-8
clone_size: -
d_call: -
cdr3_length: 16
cdr3_aa: CASSPDFSSAHNEQFF
cdr3_nt: TGTGCCAGCAGCCCTGACTTCTCAAGCGCCCACAATGAGCAGTTCTTC

j_call: TRBJ2-1
v_call: TRBV6-5
clone_size: few
d_call: -
cdr3_length: 14
cdr3_aa: CASGGAGARNEQFF
cdr3_nt: TGTGCCAGCGGGGGGGCGGGAGCAAGGAATGAGCAGTTCTTC

j_call: TRBJ2-7
v_call: TRBV6-5
clone_size: few
d_call: -
cdr3_length: 15
cdr3_aa: CASSYSAGSSYEQYF
cdr3_nt: TGTGCCAGCAGTTACTCGGCGGGGAGCTCCTACGAGCAGTACTTC

j_call: TRBJ2-1
v_call: TRBV7-8
clone_size: -
d_call: -
cdr3_length: 15
cdr3_aa: CASSLAGVVGNEQFF
cdr3_nt: TGTGCCAGCAGCTTAGCGGGAGTGGTTGGGAATGAGCAGTTCTTC

j_call: TRBJ2-7
v_call: TRBV18
clone_size: many
d_call: -
cdr3_length: 15
cdr3_aa: CASSPPGLTNYEQYF
cdr3_nt: TGTGCCAGCTCACCACCGGGACTGACAAACTACGAGCAGTACTTC

j_call: TRBJ2-1
v_call: TRBV2
clone_size: -
d_call: TRBD2
cdr3_length: 15
cdr3_aa: CASRLAGGSYNEQFF
cdr3_nt: TGTGCCAGCAGATTAGCGGGGGGCTCCTACAATGAGCAGTTCTTC

j_call: TRBJ1-1
v_call: TRBV5-1
clone_size: -
d_call: -
cdr3_length: 13
cdr3_aa: CASRRDTNTEAFF
cdr3_nt: TGCGCCAGCAGACGAGACACGAACACTGAAGCTTTCTTT

j_call: TRBJ2-3
v_call: TRBV5-4
clone_size: few
d_call: TRBD2
cdr3_length: 16
cdr3_aa: CASSSGTSGATDTQYF
cdr3_nt: TGTGCCAGCAGCTCCGGAACTAGCGGGGCCACAGATACGCAGTATTTT

j_call: TRBJ1-1
v_call: TRBV6-5
clone_size: few
d_call: -
cdr3_length: 14
cdr3_aa: CASSLRGGNTEAFF
cdr3_nt: TGTGCCAGCAGCCTCCGCGGGGGGAACACTGAAGCTTTCTTT

j_call: TRBJ2-2
v_call: TRBV6-6
clone_size: -
d_call: -
cdr3_length: 14
cdr3_aa: CASSVGVDTGELFF
cdr3_nt: TGTGCCAGCAGCGTGGGAGTCGACACCGGGGAGCTGTTTTTT

j_call: TRBJ2-5
v_call: TRBV25-1
clone_size: -
d_call: -
cdr3_length: 14
cdr3_aa: CASSAGQYQETQYF
cdr3_nt: TGTGCCAGCAGTGCAGGACAGTACCAAGAGACCCAGTACTTC

j_call: TRBJ1-6
v_call: TRBV29-1
clone_size: many
d_call: -
cdr3_length: 14
cdr3_aa: CSLKGGDGNSPLHF
cdr3_nt: TGCAGCCTGAAGGGAGGCGACGGTAATTCACCCCTCCACTTT

j_call: TRBJ2-6
v_call: TRBV18
clone_size: few
d_call: -
cdr3_length: 16
cdr3_aa: CASSRASGSGANVLTF
cdr3_nt: TGTGCCAGCTCACGAGCCTCAGGCTCTGGGGCCAACGTCCTGACTTTC

j_call: TRBJ1-3
v_call: TRBV30
clone_size: few
d_call: -
cdr3_length: 13
cdr3_aa: CAWSVSRADTIYF
cdr3_nt: TGTGCCTGGAGTGTATCCAGGGCGGACACCATATATTTT

j_call: TRBJ2-1
v_call: TRBV2
clone_size: -
d_call: -
cdr3_length: 9
cdr3_aa: CASGGEQFF
cdr3_nt: TGTGCCAGCGGGGGGGAGCAGTTCTTC

j_call: TRBJ2-7
v_call: TRBV4-3
clone_size: few
d_call: -
cdr3_length: 14
cdr3_aa: CASSLNRIQNEQYF
cdr3_nt: TGCGCCAGCAGCCTAAACAGGATTCAGAACGAGCAGTACTTC

j_call: TRBJ1-2
v_call: TRBV28
clone_size: few
d_call: -
cdr3_length: 13
cdr3_aa: CATWDTLRRGYTF
cdr3_nt: TGTGCCACCTGGGACACGTTACGACGTGGCTACACCTTC

j_call: TRBJ1-5
v_call: TRBV7-8
clone_size: few
d_call: -
cdr3_length: 13
cdr3_aa: CASSRGLEQPQHF
cdr3_nt: TGTGCCAGCAGTCGGGGATTGGAGCAGCCCCAGCATTTT

j_call: TRBJ2-1
v_call: TRBV4-3
clone_size: few
d_call: -
cdr3_length: 15
cdr3_aa: CASSQLGGTYNEQFF
cdr3_nt: TGCGCCAGCAGCCAACTTGGGGGGACCTACAATGAGCAGTTCTTC

j_call: TRBJ2-5
v_call: TRBV6-6
clone_size: -
d_call: TRBD1
cdr3_length: 16
cdr3_aa: CASSPGQGPRQETQYF
cdr3_nt: TGTGCCAGCAGCCCCGGACAGGGGCCCCGCCAAGAGACCCAGTACTTC

j_call: TRBJ2-1
v_call: TRBV28
clone_size: many
d_call: -
cdr3_length: 13
cdr3_aa: CASSLVAGGEQFF
cdr3_nt: TGTGCCAGCAGTTTGGTGGCGGGTGGTGAGCAGTTCTTC

j_call: TRBJ1-1
v_call: TRBV7-3
clone_size: few
d_call: -
cdr3_length: 13
cdr3_aa: CASRSGQNTEAFF
cdr3_nt: TGTGCCAGCAGATCGGGACAGAACACTGAAGCTTTCTTT

j_call: TRBJ2-1
v_call: TRBV30
clone_size: -
d_call: -
cdr3_length: 15
cdr3_aa: CAWGGLDLNGREQFF
cdr3_nt: TGTGCCTGGGGTGGACTGGATCTTAACGGCCGGGAGCAGTTCTTC

j_call: TRBJ2-7
v_call: TRBV14
clone_size: few
d_call: TRBD1
cdr3_length: 14
cdr3_aa: CASSPRDRGYEQYF
cdr3_nt: TGTGCCAGCAGCCCCCGGGACAGGGGCTACGAGCAGTACTTC

j_call: TRBJ2-7
v_call: TRBV5-6
clone_size: -
d_call: TRBD1
cdr3_length: 13
cdr3_aa: CASRGTGRYEQYF
cdr3_nt: TGTGCCAGCAGAGGGACAGGACGCTACGAGCAGTACTTC

j_call: TRBJ1-6
v_call: TRBV13
clone_size: -
d_call: -
cdr3_length: 15
cdr3_aa: CASSAMPGLNSPLHF
cdr3_nt: TGTGCCAGCAGCGCCATGCCGGGACTAAATTCACCCCTCCACTTT

j_call: TRBJ2-3
v_call: TRBV29-1
clone_size: few
d_call: TRBD1
cdr3_length: 13
cdr3_aa: CSVRGQGSDTQYF
cdr3_nt: TGCAGCGTGAGGGGACAGGGTTCAGATACGCAGTATTTT

j_call: TRBJ1-1
v_call: TRBV27
clone_size: few
d_call: -
cdr3_length: 13
cdr3_aa: CASRSTGNTEAFF
cdr3_nt: TGTGCCAGCAGGTCTACAGGGAACACTGAAGCTTTCTTT

j_call: TRBJ1-2
v_call: TRBV6-6
clone_size: few
d_call: TRBD1
cdr3_length: 11
cdr3_aa: CASSGQGRYTF
cdr3_nt: TGTGCCAGCAGTGGACAGGGCAGATACACCTTC

j_call: TRBJ1-5
v_call: TRBV4-3
clone_size: -
d_call: TRBD1
cdr3_length: 16
cdr3_aa: CASSQGTGNIYQPQHF
cdr3_nt: TGCGCCAGCAGCCAGGGGACAGGGAATATTTATCAGCCCCAGCATTTT

j_call: TRBJ1-2
v_call: TRBV7-9
clone_size: -
d_call: -
cdr3_length: 13
cdr3_aa: CASSLVTGHGYTF
cdr3_nt: TGTGCCAGCAGCTTGGTCACAGGGCATGGCTACACCTTC

j_call: TRBJ2-3
v_call: TRBV7-2
clone_size: -
d_call: -
cdr3_length: 15
cdr3_aa: CASSLAGTGADTQYF
cdr3_nt: TGTGCCAGCAGCTTAGCGGGTACCGGGGCAGATACGCAGTATTTT

j_call: TRBJ2-3
v_call: TRBV2
clone_size: -
d_call: TRBD1
cdr3_length: 14
cdr3_aa: CASRGTGGTDTQYF
cdr3_nt: TGTGCCAGCAGGGGGACAGGGGGAACAGATACGCAGTATTTT

j_call: TRBJ2-1
v_call: TRBV7-2
clone_size: -
d_call: -
cdr3_length: 15
cdr3_aa: CASSPPLTPRGEQFF
cdr3_nt: TGTGCCAGCAGCCCCCCCCTGACGCCCCGAGGTGAGCAGTTCTTC

j_call: TRBJ1-4
v_call: TRBV18
clone_size: few
d_call: -
cdr3_length: 13
cdr3_aa: CASSPPSGEKLFF
cdr3_nt: TGTGCCAGCTCACCACCGTCGGGTGAAAAACTGTTTTTT

j_call: TRBJ1-3
v_call: TRBV9
clone_size: few
d_call: -
cdr3_length: 15
cdr3_aa: CASSVATNERSPIYF
cdr3_nt: TGTGCCAGCAGCGTAGCTACGAACGAGAGAAGTCCCATATATTTT

j_call: TRBJ2-1
v_call: TRBV18
clone_size: -
d_call: TRBD2
cdr3_length: 16
cdr3_aa: CASSPPLAGVNNEQFF
cdr3_nt: TGTGCCAGCTCACCCCCCCTAGCGGGGGTCAACAATGAGCAGTTCTTC

j_call: TRBJ2-7
v_call: TRBV13
clone_size: few
d_call: TRBD1
cdr3_length: 14
cdr3_aa: CASSRGQGSFEQYF
cdr3_nt: TGTGCCAGCAGCCGAGGACAGGGGTCTTTCGAGCAGTACTTC

j_call: TRBJ2-7
v_call: TRBV7-9
clone_size: few
d_call: -
cdr3_length: 14
cdr3_aa: CASSLGPQNYEQYF
cdr3_nt: TGTGCCAGCAGCTTAGGGCCACAGAACTACGAGCAGTACTTC

j_call: TRBJ2-1
v_call: TRBV10-3
clone_size: -
d_call: TRBD1
cdr3_length: 15
cdr3_aa: CAISESPTTGNEQFF
cdr3_nt: TGTGCCATCAGTGAGTCCCCCACGACAGGGAATGAGCAGTTCTTC

j_call: TRBJ2-3
v_call: TRBV7-9
clone_size: -
d_call: TRBD2
cdr3_length: 15
cdr3_aa: CASSLILAGGDTQYF
cdr3_nt: TGTGCCAGCAGCTTGATACTAGCGGGGGGAGATACGCAGTATTTT

j_call: TRBJ2-7
v_call: TRBV19
clone_size: few
d_call: TRBD1
cdr3_length: 14
cdr3_aa: CASSRTGGAYEQYF
cdr3_nt: TGTGCCAGTAGTAGGACAGGGGGCGCCTACGAGCAGTACTTC

j_call: TRBJ1-1
v_call: TRBV30
clone_size: few
d_call: -
cdr3_length: 10
cdr3_aa: CAGGRDQAFF
cdr3_nt: TGTGCCGGAGGGAGGGACCAAGCTTTCTTT

j_call: TRBJ2-5
v_call: TRBV5-4
clone_size: -
d_call: TRBD1
cdr3_length: 16
cdr3_aa: CASSLAGTGNQETQYF
cdr3_nt: TGTGCCAGCAGCTTGGCCGGGACAGGGAACCAAGAGACCCAGTACTTC

j_call: TRBJ2-2
v_call: TRBV10-3
clone_size: few
d_call: TRBD1
cdr3_length: 14
cdr3_aa: CAISGQGKTGELFF
cdr3_nt: TGTGCCATCAGTGGACAGGGGAAAACCGGGGAGCTGTTTTTT

j_call: TRBJ2-3
v_call: TRBV7-6
clone_size: -
d_call: TRBD1
cdr3_length: 15
cdr3_aa: CASSLGGQSTDTQYF
cdr3_nt: TGTGCCAGCAGCTTAGGGGGACAGAGCACAGATACGCAGTATTTT

j_call: TRBJ1-5
v_call: TRBV6-4
clone_size: -
d_call: -
cdr3_length: 16
cdr3_aa: CASSDSYGIGSQPQHF
cdr3_nt: TGTGCCAGCAGTGACTCGTACGGGATCGGGAGTCAGCCCCAGCATTTT

j_call: TRBJ2-5
v_call: TRBV2
clone_size: -
d_call: TRBD2
cdr3_length: 14
cdr3_aa: CASRAGLAGETQYF
cdr3_nt: TGTGCCAGCAGGGCTGGACTAGCGGGAGAGACCCAGTACTTC

j_call: TRBJ2-3
v_call: TRBV29-1
clone_size: -
d_call: -
cdr3_length: 12
cdr3_aa: CSDRVGTDTQYF
cdr3_nt: TGCAGCGACAGGGTGGGCACAGATACGCAGTATTTT